The rows below give T cell receptor beta chains drawn from one sample of a study of cytomegalovirus exposure and HLA in healthy donors. TCRdb's copy holds only in-frame clones and misses some; the assay was immunoSEQ multiplex PCR. The listing contains some 180,000 clones. Sequencing input: PBMCs. These receptors came from a man aged 25 to 40 in good health and CMV-seronegative. Both conserved end residues are part of each CDR3. A D gene is named only where the DNA matches it firmly.

cdr3_nt cdr3_aa v_call d_call j_call
TGTGCCAGCTCACCAGGGGCAGAGTCTGGAAACACCATATATTTT CASSPGAESGNTIYF TRBV18 NA TRBJ1-3
TGTGCCAGCAGCCCCTCGATTGGGGGGGCTCGTGGTGGCTACACCTTC CASSPSIGGARGGYTF TRBV7-3 NA TRBJ1-2
TGTGCCAGCAGCATACAGGGGGGAAGGAATGAGCAGTTCTTC CASSIQGGRNEQFF TRBV5-6 TRBD1 TRBJ2-1
TGTGCCAGAACCTCCCCACGGGGGGGTATGGGATCGGACACTGAAGCTTTCTTT CARTSPRGGMGSDTEAFF TRBV5-3 NA TRBJ1-1
TGTGCCAGCAGCTCCCCCCTCGGACAGGCCTACGAGCAGTACTTC CASSSPLGQAYEQYF TRBV11-3 TRBD1 TRBJ2-7
TGTGCCAGCCGTAGGGAGAACTATGGCTACACCTTC CASRRENYGYTF TRBV2 NA TRBJ1-2
TGTGCCAGCAGTAATACAGGGGCTTATCCCTACGGGCAGTACTTC CASSNTGAYPYGQYF TRBV11-2 TRBD1 TRBJ2-7
TGTGCCAGCAGCCCGGTTAGAAGACTAGCGGGAGGATACAATGAGCAGTTCTTC CASSPVRRLAGGYNEQFF TRBV7-9 TRBD2 TRBJ2-1
TGTGCCAGCAGCTTAGAACAGGGCCCTGGCAATGAGCAGTTCTTC CASSLEQGPGNEQFF TRBV13 NA TRBJ2-1
TGTGCCAGCAGCCCGGGTGGGAGCTCCTATAATTCACCCCTCCACTTT CASSPGGSSYNSPLHF TRBV2 NA TRBJ1-6
TGTGCCATCAGTGAGCCCGAGGACAGGGAGCAAGAGACCCAGTACTTC CAISEPEDREQETQYF TRBV10-3 TRBD1 TRBJ2-5
TGTGCCATAAAGCTAGCGATCGAATCTGGAAATGAGCAGTTCTTC CAIKLAIESGNEQFF TRBV6-5 NA TRBJ2-1
TGTGCCAGCAGCTTGGCCCGGTACAATGAGCAGTTCTTC CASSLARYNEQFF TRBV5-8 NA TRBJ2-1
TGTGCCTGGAGTGGAACCGGCAATGAGCAGTTCTTC CAWSGTGNEQFF TRBV30 NA TRBJ2-1
TGTGCCAGCAGTTACTCTTGGTCAGGGGGCAAAAAACTGTTTTTT CASSYSWSGGKKLFF TRBV6-5 TRBD1 TRBJ1-4
TGCGCCAGCAGCTTTATCACAGGAGATTATAGCAATCAGCCCCAGCATTTT CASSFITGDYSNQPQHF TRBV5-1 NA TRBJ1-5
TGCGCCAGCAGCTTGTCAGGGGCCCCGCGCCTGAACACTGAAGCTTTCTTT CASSLSGAPRLNTEAFF TRBV5-1 NA TRBJ1-1
TGTGCCAGCAGTGACTCGGCAGGGGACACTGAAGCTTTCTTT CASSDSAGDTEAFF TRBV6-4 NA TRBJ1-1
TGCAGCGTTGAAGAGGCCGGGACAGGAAATGAAAAACTGTTTTTT CSVEEAGTGNEKLFF TRBV29-1 TRBD1 TRBJ1-4
TGCGCCAGCAGCTACGGACAGGGTGAAGAGACCCAGTACTTC CASSYGQGEETQYF TRBV5-1 TRBD1 TRBJ2-5
TGTGCCAGTAGTATAGCGGGAGTCAATGGCTACACCTTC CASSIAGVNGYTF TRBV19 NA TRBJ1-2
TGCGCCAGCAGCCAAAGGGGGCTGTTCTCCTACGAGCAGTACTTC CASSQRGLFSYEQYF TRBV4-1 TRBD1 TRBJ2-7
TGTGCCAGCAGCCTGGGACAGGGGTGGTCCGGGGAGCTGTTTTTT CASSLGQGWSGELFF TRBV5-4 TRBD1 TRBJ2-2
TGTGCCAGCAGCGTAGACGTAGCGGCCAAGCTATCCTACGAGCAGTACTTC CASSVDVAAKLSYEQYF TRBV9 NA TRBJ2-7
TGCGCCAGCAGCCCGCGTGGAGCGGGAGATTCCTACAATGAGCAGTTCTTC CASSPRGAGDSYNEQFF TRBV4-1 TRBD2 TRBJ2-1
TGTGCCAGCAGCTTATCTGAGGGACAAGAAAAACTGTTTTTT CASSLSEGQEKLFF TRBV11-2 NA TRBJ1-4
TGTGCCAGCAGCTTAGTAGCAGGGGGTAGTAAAGAGCAGTACTTC CASSLVAGGSKEQYF TRBV7-9 TRBD1 TRBJ2-7
TGCAGCGTTGCCCAGGGGGGTAGCTATGGCTACACCTTC CSVAQGGSYGYTF TRBV29-1 TRBD1 TRBJ1-2
TGTGCCAGCAGCTCTTCGGCGGGGGCGATCAATCAGCCCCAGCATTTT CASSSSAGAINQPQHF TRBV5-5 NA TRBJ1-5
TGTGCCAGCAGCTTCGGGGTAGGTGTCGCTGAAGCTTTCTTT CASSFGVGVAEAFF TRBV7-6 NA TRBJ1-1
TGTGCCAGCTCACCGCCGGGACAGGGGTTGCCCGAACGAAAACTGTTTTTT CASSPPGQGLPERKLFF TRBV18 TRBD1 TRBJ1-4
TGTGCCAGCAGACCGATTTTTACCGGGACAGGGCTTACCGATAGCAATCAGCCCCAGCATTTT CASRPIFTGTGLTDSNQPQHF TRBV28 TRBD1 TRBJ1-5